A single sample gave rise to the 15 T cell receptor beta chains below, sequenced in a study of T cell changes during pregnancy in multiple sclerosis (dated by TCRdb to about 2019). Libraries came from the immunoSEQ multiplex PCR assay. What TCRdb holds here is the immuneACCESS table cut down to in-frame rearrangements. Part of the clones is not present; checked against another copy, under half of the missing clones reflect an unresolved V gene, and the others are unexplained. For this sample the table gives around 56,000 clones, of which 70% to 90% were detected only once. The top ten hold roughly 0.4% of the sample. Sequences were derived from CD4+ T cells from peripheral blood mononuclear cells, sampled in the third trimester of pregnancy. These receptors were obtained from a female donor with multiple sclerosis, enrolled in a pregnancy study.

The genes are TRBV6-6 and TRBJ1-2; D not certain. Germline values: CDR1 MNHNY, CDR2 SVGAGI (reference sequence). V lost 4 bases and J 8 bases, leaving 8 bases between the germline ends. There are 11 residues in the CDR3. CDR3 in amino acids: CASSSYKGYTF. In nucleotides, the CDR3 is TGTGCCAGCAGTTCTTATAAAGGCTACACCTTC.

The rearrangement uses TRBV18 and TRBJ1-2; a weak D match, TRBD1 (6 bases). This CDR3 region has 13 residues. From germline, CDR1 is KGHSH and CDR2 LQKENI. V dropped 6 bases and J dropped 3 bases, with 11 bases sitting between them. CDR3 loop: CASSTGDYYGYTF. The CDR3 DNA sequence: TGTGCCAGCTCGACAGGCGATTACTATGGCTACACCTTC.

The chain combines TRBV20-1 with TRBJ1-1; possible D gene TRBD1, 5 bases. The V gene's germline CDR1 is DFQATT and CDR2 SNEGSKA (reference sequence). CDR3 size: 11 residues. The V and J ends lost 3 bases and 11 bases respectively, with 13 bases between them. The CDR3 coding sequence is TGCAGTGCTAGGGATCAGGGTCAGGCTTTCTTT. Translating gives CSARDQGQAFF.

The rearrangement links TRBV30 to TRBJ2-4; weak D call: TRBD2 (5 bases). This CDR3 region has 14 residues. V was trimmed by 2 bases and J by 2 bases, leaving 10 bases between them. Germline CDR1 reads GTSNPN; CDR2 reads SVGIG (reference sequence). The CDR3 DNA reads TGTGCCTGGAGTAGAGAGGGAACCAAAAACATTCAGTACTTC. As protein: CAWSREGTKNIQYF.

The J gene is TRBJ2-3, the V gene TRBV19; 14 bases are a match to TRBD2. The trim removed 5 bases at V and 1 base at J, leaving 8 bases unmatched. The CDR3 is 18 amino acids. Germline V CDR1 and CDR2: LNHDA, SQIVND (reference sequence). The CDR3 DNA follows: TGTGCCAGTAGTGGGAGACTAGCGGGAGGGCCCCGCACAGATACGCAGTATTTT. This gives the protein CASSGRLAGGPRTDTQYF.

This clone was seen more than once but under ten times. The chain is built from TRBV7-9 and TRBJ1-3, with TRBD1 identical over 7 bases. This CDR3 is 16 amino acids long. The germline V gene encodes CDR1 SEHNR and CDR2 FQNEAQ (reference sequence). V lost 0 bases and J lost 2; bases outside the gene matches: 4. CDR3 nucleotide sequence: TGTGCCAGCAGCTTAGCTACAGGGGCAGCTGGAAACACCATATATTTT. Amino acid sequence: CASSLATGAAGNTIYF.

The CDR3 sequence: CASSLFRLSRDFKDSSYNEQFF. CDR3 bases: TGTGCCAGCAGCCTATTTAGACTCTCCAGGGACTTTAAAGACTCTTCCTACAATGAGCAGTTCTTC. The chain employs TRBV27 and TRBJ2-1; maybe TRBD2 (6 bases). Germline V gives CDR1 MNHEY, CDR2 SMNVEV (reference sequence). CDR3 length equals 22 residues. V was clipped by 6 bases and J by 1 base, with 34 bases between them.

The gene calls are TRBV5-6 and TRBJ1-1; 8 positions agree with TRBD1. Germline trimming cut 3 bases from V and 10 bases from J; bases unmatched to any gene: 2. This CDR3 is 11 amino acids long. The germline V gene encodes CDR1 SGHDT and CDR2 YYEEEE. The CDR3 DNA follows: TGTGCCAGCAGCTCACAGGGGGGAGCTTTCTTT. Its protein product is CASSSQGGAFF.

This CDR3 is CASSLETTSGRAIRQYF. Here the CDR3 DNA reads TGTGCCAGCAGCTTGGAGACGACTAGCGGGAGGGCAATACGGCAGTATTTT. This chain uses TRBV5-4 with TRBJ2-3, with TRBD2 matching 14 bases. This CDR3 comprises 17 residues. V dropped 0 bases and J dropped 11; count of bases not matched to a gene: 11. Germline V lookup: CDR1 SGHNT, CDR2 YYREEE (reference sequence).

The rearrangement joins TRBV6-4 to TRBJ2-6; TRBD2 is a possible D gene (5 bases). CDR3 length: 16 amino acids. Deletions cut 5 bases from V and 1 base from J, with 12 bases between. Germline loops: CDR1 MRHNA, CDR2 SNTAGT. CDR3 amino acids: CASSPGVTSGANVLTF. DNA of the CDR3: TGTGCCAGCAGTCCCGGGGTTACATCTGGGGCCAACGTCCTGACTTTC.

The chain couples TRBV12-1 to TRBJ2-1; the listed D gene, TRBD1, was not tested against the DNA. TRBV12-1 is noted as a pseudogene. CDR3 size: 15 residues. The CDR3 bases are TGTGCCAGCAGCTTTTGGCAGGGGATGCGAAATGAGCAGTTCTTC. This sequence encodes CASSFWQGMRNEQFF.

The table lists this clone with a count of one. The chain has TRBV5-4 and TRBJ2-5; no clear D. The germline CDR1 and CDR2 sequences are SGHNT and YYREEE (reference sequence). V was cut by 2 bases and J by 5 bases, with 16 bases left in between. There are 15 residues in the CDR3. The CDR3 region is CASSLSSGGPETQYF. The CDR3 DNA follows: TGTGCCAGCAGCTTAAGCAGTGGCGGCCCGGAGACCCAGTACTTC.

The chain is built from TRBV5-1 and TRBJ2-6; no firm D call. This CDR3 is built from 16 residues. V was trimmed by 0 bases and J by 0 bases, leaving 7 bases between them. The germline CDR1 and CDR2 sequences are SGHRS and YFSETQ. The CDR3 DNA is TGCGCCAGCAGCTTGGGATTGAGCTCTGGGGCCAACGTCCTGACTTTC. It encodes CASSLGLSSGANVLTF.

This chain links TRBV27 with TRBJ2-5; 8 nucleotides align to TRBD2. The trim removed 6 bases at V and 6 bases at J, leaving 15 bases unmatched. The CDR3 consists of 16 residues. Germline values: CDR1 MNHEY, CDR2 SMNVEV (reference sequence). The CDR3 coding sequence is TGTGCCAGCAGGACCGTAGCGGGGAGTCCCAAAAAGACCCAGTACTTC. Translation: CASRTVAGSPKKTQYF.

The chain couples TRBV6-1 to TRBJ2-7, with D maybe TRBD1 (6 bases). The germline V and J ends were trimmed by 7 bases and 4 bases, with 17 bases remaining between them. The V gene's germline CDR1 is MNHNS and CDR2 SASEGT. The CDR3 sequence is 14 residues long. CDR3 in amino acids: CASKGTGPLYEQYF. Here the CDR3 DNA reads TGTGCCAGCAAGGGAACAGGGCCTTTGTACGAGCAGTACTTC.